These 28 T cell receptor beta chains were all obtained from the same sample, sequenced in a study of blood T cell repertoires in COVID-19. Repertoires were generated with immunoSEQ multiplex PCR, while TCRdb's copy carries only in-frame clones and drops some. This sample yields more than 300,000 clones, of which approximately 89% are seen a single time; 8% to 13% belongs to the top ten. Sequencing was carried out using peripheral blood. These TCRs come from a woman in her twenties or thirties with COVID-19, enrolled during active disease.

The rearrangement links TRBV5-6 to TRBJ2-2; no firm D call. V was trimmed by 3 bases and J by 6 bases, leaving 18 bases between them. The CDR3 covers 16 residues. Germline-derived CDR1 and CDR2 are SGHDT and YYEEEE. CDR3 sequence reads: CASSSLRQMGPGELFF. The CDR3 bases are TGTGCCAGCAGCTCCCTTCGGCAAATGGGCCCCGGGGAGCTGTTTTTT.

The chain carries TRBV19 and TRBJ2-2; tentatively, D is TRBD2 (5 bases). This CDR3 has 14 amino acids. Germline assignment: CDR1 LNHDA and CDR2 SQIVND (reference sequence). V was cut by 6 bases and J by 0 bases, with 8 bases left in between. For the CDR3, the DNA is TGTGCCAGTAGCAGGACTGCGAACACCGGGGAGCTGTTTTTT. This sequence encodes CASSRTANTGELFF.

J is TRBJ2-5 and V is TRBV4-1; the D gene is possibly TRBD1 (5 bases). There are 15 residues in the CDR3. Germline loops: CDR1 MGHRA, CDR2 YSYEKL. V was cut by 1 base and J by 3 bases, with 12 bases left in between. The CDR3: CASSQGAEGEETQYF. CDR3 in DNA: TGCGCCAGCAGCCAAGGGGCCGAAGGGGAAGAGACCCAGTACTTC.

V usage is TRBV19 and J usage is TRBJ2-1; a weak D match, TRBD1 (6 bases). The V gene's germline CDR1 is LNHDA and CDR2 SQIVND (reference sequence). This CDR3 region has 16 residues. Between the trimmed V and J ends, which lost 4 bases and 7 bases, there was a span of 20 bases. The CDR3 loop reads CASSSRTALLRNEQFF. CDR3 DNA sequence: TGTGCCAGTAGTAGCCGGACAGCGTTACTGAGGAATGAGCAGTTCTTC. Full variable domain (remainder filled in from reference TRBV19 and TRBJ2-1): DGGITQSPKYLFRKEGQNVTLSCEQNLNHDAMYWYRQDPGQGLRLIYYSQIVNDFQKGDIAEGYSVSREKKESFPLTVTSAQKNPTAFYLCASSSRTALLRNEQFFGPGTRLTVL.

V usage is TRBV30 and J usage is TRBJ1-5; TRBD1 aligns across 8 bases. Germline CDR1 GTSNPN, CDR2 SVGIG (reference sequence). CDR3 length: 15 amino acids. Trimming took 0 bases from V and 4 from J; bases not matched to a gene: 5. Written as DNA, the CDR3 is TGTGCCTGGAGTGTGGGCAGGGGGCCTAATCAGCCCCAGCATTTT. It encodes CAWSVGRGPNQPQHF.

The chain is built from TRBV7-3 and TRBJ1-1; 7 nucleotides align to TRBD1. V lost 5 bases and J lost 1; bases outside the gene matches: 4. The CDR3 length is 14 residues. Germline CDR1 reads SGHTA; CDR2 reads FQGTGA. The CDR3 loop is CASSLQGKNTEAFF. The CDR3, as DNA: TGTGCCAGCAGCCTACAGGGGAAGAACACTGAAGCTTTCTTT.

This chain joins TRBV2 and TRBJ2-7; 7 bases fit TRBD2. The V gene's germline CDR1 is SNHLY and CDR2 FYNNEI. The trim removed 4 bases at V and 1 base at J, leaving 7 bases unmatched. There are 15 residues in the CDR3. CDR3 amino acids: CASSGGLRPSYEQYF. The CDR3 DNA reads TGTGCCAGCAGTGGGGGACTACGCCCGTCCTACGAGCAGTACTTC.

The V gene is TRBV5-4, the J gene TRBJ2-1; possible D gene TRBD1, 6 bases. CDR3 length: 15 residues. The germline gives CDR1 SGHNT, CDR2 YYREEE (reference sequence). Between the trimmed V and J ends, which lost 2 bases and 6 bases, there was a span of 15 bases. The chain's CDR3 is CASSFSPGVGNEQFF. DNA for the CDR3: TGTGCCAGCAGCTTCAGCCCAGGGGTGGGCAATGAGCAGTTCTTC.

The genes are TRBV7-8 and TRBJ2-1, with 13 nucleotides matching TRBD2. Germline V gene sequence: CDR1 SGHVS, CDR2 FQNEAQ. V gave up 5 bases and J gave up 2 bases; unmatched junction bases: 15. There are 20 residues in the CDR3. CDR3 DNA: TGTGCCAGCAGCCCGGGACTAGCGGGAACAATCACTAATACCTACAATGAGCAGTTCTTC. This codes for CASSPGLAGTITNTYNEQFF.

V is TRBV27 and J is TRBJ1-2; TRBD1 matches 7 bases. This CDR3 spans 16 amino acids. V trimming: 7 bases; J trimming: 5 bases; junction bases outside the gene matches: 16. Germline V gene lookup returns CDR1 MNHEY and CDR2 SMNVEV (reference sequence). In DNA form, the CDR3 reads TGTGCCAGCACCAGGCGGCGGGACAGCTTAGTTTATGGCTACACCTTC. Protein: CASTRRRDSLVYGYTF.

The chain combines TRBV5-6 with TRBJ2-2, with TRBD1 matching over 9 bases. The CDR3 consists of 16 residues. CDR1 SGHDT and CDR2 YYEEEE come from the germline V gene. The ends lost 0 bases at V and 3 bases at J; junction bases unmatched: 3. CDR3 in amino acids: CASSLGGQGYTGELFF. For the CDR3, the DNA is TGTGCCAGCAGCTTGGGGGGACAGGGATACACCGGGGAGCTGTTTTTT.

The chain uses TRBV10-3 and TRBJ2-1, with 14 bases fitting TRBD2. Looked up from germline, CDR1 is ENHRY and CDR2 is SYGVKD. V lost 7 bases and J lost 12; bases outside the gene matches: 5. The CDR3 extends over 13 amino acids. The CDR3 DNA sequence: TGTGCCATCATGGGACTAGCGGGAGACACGCAGTTCTTC. Residues: CAIMGLAGDTQFF.

CDR3 region: CASSQASSGNLNTGELFF. CDR3 DNA: TGCGCCAGCAGCCAAGCCTCTAGCGGGAACCTGAACACCGGGGAGCTGTTTTTT. The genes are TRBV4-1 and TRBJ2-2; 9 bases agree with TRBD2. Germline assignment: CDR1 MGHRA and CDR2 YSYEKL. This CDR3 is 18 amino acids long. V lost 1 base, J lost 1 base, and 7 bases stayed unmatched.

The V and J genes are TRBV6-5 and TRBJ1-1, with D maybe TRBD1 (6 bases). Germline CDR1 and CDR2: MNHEY and SVGAGI. CDR3 length: 14 residues. V lost 2 bases, J lost 3 bases, and 10 bases lay in between. CDR3 sequence: CASSYSSGDTEAFF. The CDR3 DNA follows: TGTGCCAGCAGTTACAGCTCAGGGGACACTGAAGCTTTCTTT.

This rearrangement joins TRBV7-2 to TRBJ2-3, with 8 bases that match TRBD1. The CDR3 is 17 residues long. V was pared by 3 bases and J by 3 bases, with 11 bases of the junction left unmatched. Germline assignment: CDR1 SGHTA and CDR2 FQGNSA. The DNA for the CDR3 is TGTGCCAGCAGCTTGGTACGACAGGGGATTCGGACAGATACGCAGTATTTT. This codes for CASSLVRQGIRTDTQYF.

The chain employs TRBV27 and TRBJ1-5; 9 bases map to TRBD1. J was trimmed by 4 bases and V by 5 bases; bases with no gene match: 6. CDR3 length: 15 residues. The germline V gene encodes CDR1 MNHEY and CDR2 SMNVEV (reference sequence). CDR3 loop: CASSPWTGVNQPQHF. The CDR3 DNA reads as TGTGCCAGCAGTCCTTGGACAGGGGTTAATCAGCCCCAGCATTTT.

The chain carries TRBV7-9 and TRBJ1-1; D gene uncertain. The CDR3 loop spans 13 amino acids. The V and J ends lost 3 bases and 7 bases respectively, with 12 bases between them. CDR1 and CDR2 (germline): SEHNR, FQNEAQ (reference sequence). As DNA, the CDR3 is TGTGCCAGCAGCTTCTTTCTAGCAGTTGAAGCTTTCTTT. This encodes CASSFFLAVEAFF.

The chain uses TRBV11-2 and TRBJ2-7, with 8 bases lining up with TRBD1. J was trimmed by 4 bases and V by 4 bases; bases with no gene match: 12. CDR3 length: 16 residues. CDR1 is SGHAT and CDR2 is FQNNGV in the germline V gene. The CDR3 DNA sequence: TGTGCCAGCAGCTCAACCCCCGGACAGGGTTATTACGAGCAGTACTTC. Protein product: CASSSTPGQGYYEQYF.

In this sample, this clone turned up a few times. The V call is TRBV5-8, the J call TRBJ2-1, with a weak D call TRBD2 (7 bases). This CDR3 region has 17 residues. Germline V gives CDR1 SGHTS, CDR2 YDEGEE. V dropped 6 bases and J dropped 5 bases, with 24 bases sitting between them. The CDR3 sequence: CASTLVGGPQFHNEQFF. Here the CDR3 DNA reads TGTGCCAGCACCCTGGTGGGGGGGCCTCAATTCCACAATGAGCAGTTCTTC.

This clone was observed a few times. The DNA of the CDR3 is TGTGCCAGCAGCTATCGACAGGGGACCACTGAAGCTTTCTTT. Residues: CASSYRQGTTEAFF. The chain joins TRBV7-8 to TRBJ1-1, with TRBD1 matching over 8 bases. The V gene end was trimmed by 4 bases and the J gene end by 4 bases; junction bases not matched to a gene: 5. Germline V gene sequence: CDR1 SGHVS, CDR2 FQNEAQ. The CDR3 extends over 14 amino acids.

This chain uses TRBV4-1 with TRBJ1-5; 8 nucleotides agree with TRBD1. The length of the CDR3 is 15 residues. The germline CDR1 and CDR2 sequences are MGHRA and YSYEKL. The junction had 2 bases not matched to a gene; V was cut back by 4 bases and J by 0 bases. CDR3 coding DNA: TGCGCCAGCAGCCGAACAGGGGGTAGCAATCAGCCCCAGCATTTT. It yields the protein CASSRTGGSNQPQHF.

This chain connects TRBV7-8 to TRBJ1-2; TRBD1 aligns across 12 bases. CDR3 length equals 17 residues. CDR1 is SGHVS, CDR2 FQNEAQ, per germline. Trimming removed 5 bases from V and 4 bases from J; junction bases left unmatched: 11. CDR3 sequence (DNA): TGTGCCAGCAGCGGCCGGGACAGGGGGCGATACAGCTATGGCTACACCTTC. Translated, it gives CASSGRDRGRYSYGYTF.

This clone has only a few counts. The sample contains more than one DNA sequence encoding this CDR3. The chain is built from TRBV27 and TRBJ2-7, with TRBD2 matching 10 bases. V dropped 2 bases and J dropped 3; count of bases not matched to a gene: 4. This CDR3 region has 15 residues. Germline V gene sequence: CDR1 MNHEY, CDR2 SMNVEV (reference sequence). In DNA form, the CDR3 reads TGTGCCAGCAGTTTAGGGGCTAGCGGGAGCTACGAGCAGTACTTC. Translated: CASSLGASGSYEQYF.

This clone turned up a few times. V is TRBV7-2 and J is TRBJ2-5; TRBD1 agrees at 9 bases. The CDR3 sequence is 15 residues long. CDR1 SGHTA and CDR2 FQGNSA come from the germline V gene. V lost 5 bases and J lost 5; bases outside the gene matches: 9. Here the CDR3 DNA reads TGTGCCAGCAGCCCCTGGGACAGGGTTTGGGAGACCCAGTACTTC. This encodes CASSPWDRVWETQYF.

The chain combines TRBV19 with TRBJ2-1; no definite D call. The CDR3 contains 13 residues. Germline CDR1 and CDR2: LNHDA and SQIVND (reference sequence). Trimming left V 4 bases short and J 8 bases short, with 12 bases between. The CDR3: CASSTRLRDEQFF. As DNA, the CDR3 is TGTGCCAGTAGTACCAGGTTGCGCGATGAGCAGTTCTTC. Together with reference TRBV19 and TRBJ2-1, the CDR3 gives the full variable domain: DGGITQSPKYLFRKEGQNVTLSCEQNLNHDAMYWYRQDPGQGLRLIYYSQIVNDFQKGDIAEGYSVSREKKESFPLTVTSAQKNPTAFYLCASSTRLRDEQFFGPGTRLTVL.

J is TRBJ2-7 and V is TRBV2, with TRBD2 identical over 8 bases. V shed 6 bases, J shed 0 bases, and the junction held 10 bases outside the gene matches. The CDR3 contains 16 residues. Germline CDR1 is SNHLY and CDR2 is FYNNEI. The CDR3 protein is CASSGGETSGSYEQYF. The DNA for the CDR3 is TGTGCCAGCAGCGGGGGGGAAACTAGCGGCTCCTACGAGCAGTACTTC.

V and J are TRBV7-2 and TRBJ1-2, with a weak D call TRBD1 (6 bases). Trimming left V 5 bases short and J 1 base short, with 20 bases between. This CDR3 contains 17 residues. Germline CDR1 and CDR2: SGHTA and FQGNSA. The CDR3, as DNA: TGTGCCAGCAGCCTAGAGGGTCGGGACAAGTTTAACTATGGCTACACCTTC. This gives the protein CASSLEGRDKFNYGYTF.

A remark on this clone: Other DNA sequences within the sample encode an identical CDR3. The chain combines TRBV2 with TRBJ2-7; 8 nucleotides agree with TRBD1. V lost 2 bases and J lost 3; bases outside the gene matches: 3. Germline lookup yields CDR1 SNHLY and CDR2 FYNNEI. The CDR3 loop spans 14 amino acids. The chain's CDR3 is CASSETGQGYEQYF. The DNA for the CDR3 is TGTGCCAGCAGTGAAACAGGACAGGGCTACGAGCAGTACTTC.